One and the same sample provided the 15 T cell receptor beta chains below, sequenced in a study of blood T cell repertoires in COVID-19. TCRdb's table, derived via immunoSEQ multiplex PCR, lists solely in-frame clones and lacks some. The repertoire holds just under 95,000 clones, with around 82% as singletons. What was sequenced was peripheral blood. Receptor source: a man aged 50 or older who had recovered from COVID-19.

J is TRBJ2-2 and V is TRBV10-3, with D unresolved. V dropped 4 bases and J dropped 3 bases, with 9 bases sitting between them. The CDR3 is made up of 14 amino acids. From germline, CDR1 is ENHRY and CDR2 SYGVKD. CDR3 in amino acids: CAISGAPDTGELFF. CDR3 nucleotides: TGTGCCATCAGTGGGGCACCGGACACCGGGGAGCTGTTTTTT.

The CDR3: CSVASQMPWGGKEKLFF. The CDR3 DNA follows: TGCAGCGTTGCCTCCCAAATGCCATGGGGGGGCAAGGAAAAACTGTTTTTT. This chain links TRBV29-1 with TRBJ1-4; possible D gene TRBD1, 6 bases. This CDR3 is built from 17 residues. V was pared by 4 bases and J by 8 bases, with 26 bases between. Germline V gives CDR1 SQVTM, CDR2 ANQGSEA. Full variable domain (rest looked up from reference TRBV29-1 and TRBJ1-4): SAVISQKPSRDICQRGTSLTIQCQVDSQVTMMFWYRQQPGQSLTLIATANQGSEATYESGFVIDKFPISRPNLTFSTLTVSNMSPEDSSIYLCSVASQMPWGGKEKLFFGSGTQLSVL.

This clone was counted once. The chain recombines TRBV7-2 with TRBJ2-1, with a tentative D call TRBD1 (5 bases). Trimming took off 7 bases at V and 7 bases at J, with 23 bases between the two ends. The CDR3 contains 16 residues. Germline values: CDR1 SGHTA, CDR2 FQGNSA. CDR3 bases: TGTGCCAGCACTCCCTGGGGCCCTCAGGTCGTGAATGAGCAGTTCTTC. It encodes CASTPWGPQVVNEQFF.

The chain links TRBV3-1 (or the pseudogene TRBV3-2) to TRBJ2-7; maybe TRBD2 (5 bases). The V end lost 4 bases, the J end lost 7 bases, and 14 bases lay between the germline ends. Germline V gives CDR1 LGHDT, CDR2 YNNKEL (reference sequence). The CDR3 loop spans 13 amino acids. The CDR3 DNA follows: TGTGCCAGCAGCCCCCACGAGGAGCGGGAGCAGTACTTC. The encoded protein is CASSPHEEREQYF.

This chain uses TRBV2 with TRBJ2-7; 12 positions match TRBD2. Germline trimming cut 6 bases from V and 3 bases from J; bases unmatched to any gene: 3. Germline CDR1 and CDR2: SNHLY and FYNNEI. This CDR3 contains 14 residues. The CDR3 nucleotides read TGTGCCAGCAGCGGACTAGCGGGGTTCTACGAGCAGTACTTC. This sequence encodes CASSGLAGFYEQYF.

The chain recombines TRBV11-2 with TRBJ2-2; D not resolved. V lost 1 base and J 6 bases, leaving 12 bases between the germline ends. Looked up from germline, CDR1 is SGHAT and CDR2 is FQNNGV. The CDR3 sequence is 15 residues long. CDR3 protein: CASSLVGTVPGELFF. The DNA of the CDR3 is TGTGCCAGCAGCTTAGTCGGTACCGTCCCCGGGGAGCTGTTTTTT.

The CDR3 protein is CASSQLAGESNEQFF. Here the CDR3 DNA reads TGTGCCAGCAGCCAACTAGCGGGAGAGTCCAATGAGCAGTTCTTC. J is TRBJ2-1 and V is TRBV7-3, with 11 bases identical to TRBD2. The CDR3 extends over 15 amino acids. V lost 5 bases to trimming and J lost 6 bases; unmatched junction nucleotides: 6. The germline V gene encodes CDR1 SGHTA and CDR2 FQGTGA.

The chain couples TRBV5-6 to TRBJ1-1; D may be TRBD1 (6 bases). Germline lookup yields CDR1 SGHDT and CDR2 YYEEEE. The CDR3 is 14 residues long. Between the trimmed V and J ends, which lost 0 bases and 3 bases, there was a span of 9 bases. The CDR3 bases are TGTGCCAGCAGCTTGGTCTCAGGGGACACTGAAGCTTTCTTT. Protein product: CASSLVSGDTEAFF.

In its sample, this clone was seen a few times. This rearrangement joins TRBV7-2 to TRBJ2-3; D might be TRBD2 (5 bases). The V end lost 4 bases, the J end lost 1 base, and 12 bases lay between the germline ends. The CDR3 contains 15 residues. CDR1 is SGHTA and CDR2 is FQGNSA in the germline V gene. CDR3 nucleotide sequence: TGTGCCAGCAGCTCACGACTACTAGGCACAGATACGCAGTATTTT. Its protein is CASSSRLLGTDTQYF.

This clone was seen a handful of times. V usage is TRBV19 and J usage is TRBJ2-7; no definite D call. The CDR3 is made up of 13 amino acids. The germline gives CDR1 LNHDA, CDR2 SQIVND (reference sequence). V was trimmed by 0 bases and J by 1 base, leaving 4 bases between them. CDR3: CASSIESSYEQYF. Written as DNA, the CDR3 is TGTGCCAGTAGTATAGAGAGTTCCTACGAGCAGTACTTC.

The gene calls are TRBV3-1 (or the pseudogene TRBV3-2) and TRBJ1-1; D not certain. The CDR3 loop spans 14 amino acids. In germline, CDR1 is LGHDT, CDR2 YNNKEL (reference sequence). V was trimmed by 5 bases and J by 4 bases, leaving 14 bases between them. DNA of the CDR3: TGTGCCAGCAGCACTGGACTCTGGAGCACTGAAGCTTTCTTT. This sequence encodes CASSTGLWSTEAFF.

The rearrangement links TRBV4-1 to TRBJ1-6; D is undetermined. Germline CDR1 and CDR2: MGHRA and YSYEKL. Trimming took 5 bases from V and 7 from J, leaving 27 bases between them. The CDR3 is 19 amino acids. In DNA form, the CDR3 reads TGCGCCAGCAGCAATCGGTTGGAGGTGTTGGTCCGAACGAATTCACCCCTCCACTTT. Residues: CASSNRLEVLVRTNSPLHF.

V gene TRBV9 combines with J gene TRBJ2-1, with TRBD1 identical over 8 bases. This CDR3 has 12 amino acids. V lost 5 bases and J lost 9; bases outside the gene matches: 4. Germline V gene data show CDR1 as SGDLS and CDR2 as YYNGEE. CDR3 nucleotides: TGTGCCAGCAGTGGGGACAGGCGTGAGCAGTTCTTC. As protein: CASSGDRREQFF.

V and J are TRBV5-4 and TRBJ1-1; unclear D gene. Germline lookup yields CDR1 SGHNT and CDR2 YYREEE (reference sequence). Trimming removed 0 bases from V and 0 bases from J, with 12 bases in between. The CDR3 contains 16 residues. The CDR3 DNA reads as TGTGCCAGCAGCTTGGGTGTCGGACTGATGAACACTGAAGCTTTCTTT. Its protein product is CASSLGVGLMNTEAFF.

The chain is built from TRBV11-1 and TRBJ2-1; 12 nucleotides align to TRBD1. V trimming: 3 bases; J trimming: 8 bases; junction bases outside the gene matches: 5. The CDR3 loop spans 15 amino acids. Germline V gives CDR1 SGHAT, CDR2 FQDESV (reference sequence). The CDR3 region has the DNA TGTGCCAGCAGCTTCGGGACAGGGGGCATCCATGAGCAGTTCTTC. Protein product: CASSFGTGGIHEQFF.